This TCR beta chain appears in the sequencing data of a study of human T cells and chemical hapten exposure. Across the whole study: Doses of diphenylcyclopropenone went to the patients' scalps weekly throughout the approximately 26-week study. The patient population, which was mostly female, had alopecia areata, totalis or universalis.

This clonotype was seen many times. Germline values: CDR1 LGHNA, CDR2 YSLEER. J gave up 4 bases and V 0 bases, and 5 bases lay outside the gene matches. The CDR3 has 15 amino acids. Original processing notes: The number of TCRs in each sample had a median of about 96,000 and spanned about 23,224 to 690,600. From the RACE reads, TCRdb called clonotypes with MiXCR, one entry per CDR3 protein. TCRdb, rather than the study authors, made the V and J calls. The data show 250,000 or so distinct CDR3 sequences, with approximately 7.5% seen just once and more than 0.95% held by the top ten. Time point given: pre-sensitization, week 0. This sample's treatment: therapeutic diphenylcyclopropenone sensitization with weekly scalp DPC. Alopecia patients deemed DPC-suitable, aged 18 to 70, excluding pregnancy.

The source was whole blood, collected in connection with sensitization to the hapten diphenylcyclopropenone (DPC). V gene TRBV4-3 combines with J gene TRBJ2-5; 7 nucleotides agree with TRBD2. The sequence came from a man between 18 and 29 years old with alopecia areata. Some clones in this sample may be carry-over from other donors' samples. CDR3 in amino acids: CASSQDVGGRETQYF. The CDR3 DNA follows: TGCGCCAGCAGCCAAGATGTCGGGGGGAGAGAGACCCAGTACTTC.